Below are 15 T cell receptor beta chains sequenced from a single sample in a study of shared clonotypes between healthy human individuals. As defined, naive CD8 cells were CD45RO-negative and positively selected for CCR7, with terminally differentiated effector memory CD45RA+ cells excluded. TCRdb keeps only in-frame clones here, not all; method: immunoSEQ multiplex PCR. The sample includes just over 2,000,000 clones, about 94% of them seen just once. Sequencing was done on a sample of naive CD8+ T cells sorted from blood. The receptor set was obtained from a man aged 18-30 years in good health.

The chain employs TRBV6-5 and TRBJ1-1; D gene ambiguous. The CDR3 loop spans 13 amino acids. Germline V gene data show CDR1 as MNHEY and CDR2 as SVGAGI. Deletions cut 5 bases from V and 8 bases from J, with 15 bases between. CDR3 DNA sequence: TGTGCCAGCAGTAGACCAGGACGGTCGGAAGCTTTCTTT. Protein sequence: CASSRPGRSEAFF.

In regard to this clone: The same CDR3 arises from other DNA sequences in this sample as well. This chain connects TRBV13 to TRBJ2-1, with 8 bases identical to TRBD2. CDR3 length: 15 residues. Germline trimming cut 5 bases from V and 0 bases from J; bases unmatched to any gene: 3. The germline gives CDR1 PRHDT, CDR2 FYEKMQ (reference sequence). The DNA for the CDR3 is TGTGCCAGCAGCCCCACTAGCGGCTCCTACAATGAGCAGTTCTTC. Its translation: CASSPTSGSYNEQFF.

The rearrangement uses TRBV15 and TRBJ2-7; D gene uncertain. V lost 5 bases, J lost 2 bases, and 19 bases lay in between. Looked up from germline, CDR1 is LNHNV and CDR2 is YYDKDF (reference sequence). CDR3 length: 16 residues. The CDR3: CATSDPTRTATYEQYF. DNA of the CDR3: TGTGCCACCAGCGACCCTACTCGGACGGCAACCTACGAGCAGTACTTC. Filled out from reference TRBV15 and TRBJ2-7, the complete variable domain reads DAMVIQNPRYQVTQFGKPVTLSCSQTLNHNVMYWYQQKSSQAPKLLFHYYDKDFNNEADTPDNFQSRRPNTSFCFLDIRSPGLGDTAMYLCATSDPTRTATYEQYFGPGTRLTVT.

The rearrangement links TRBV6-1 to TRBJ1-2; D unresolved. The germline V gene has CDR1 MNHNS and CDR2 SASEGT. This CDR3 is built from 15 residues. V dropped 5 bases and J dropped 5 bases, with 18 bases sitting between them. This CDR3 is CASSHLPRVAYGYTF. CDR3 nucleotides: TGTGCCAGCAGTCACCTCCCGCGGGTTGCATATGGCTACACCTTC.

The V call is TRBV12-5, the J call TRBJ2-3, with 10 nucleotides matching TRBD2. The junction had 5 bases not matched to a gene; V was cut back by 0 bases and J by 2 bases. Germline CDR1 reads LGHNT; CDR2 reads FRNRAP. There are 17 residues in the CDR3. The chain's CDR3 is CASGLVTSGAPTDTQYF. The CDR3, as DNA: TGTGCTAGTGGTTTGGTAACTAGCGGGGCACCCACAGATACGCAGTATTTT.

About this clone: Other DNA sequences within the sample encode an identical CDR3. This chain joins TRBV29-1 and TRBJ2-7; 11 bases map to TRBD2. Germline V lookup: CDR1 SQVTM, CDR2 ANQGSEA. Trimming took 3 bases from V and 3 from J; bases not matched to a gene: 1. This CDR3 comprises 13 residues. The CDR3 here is CSVDTSGSYEQYF. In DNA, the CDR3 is TGCAGCGTTGATACTAGCGGGAGCTACGAGCAGTACTTC.

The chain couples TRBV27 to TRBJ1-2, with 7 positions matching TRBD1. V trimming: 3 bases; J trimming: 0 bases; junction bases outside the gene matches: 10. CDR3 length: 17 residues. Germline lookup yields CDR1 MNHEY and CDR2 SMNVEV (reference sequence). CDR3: CASSLLKKGASNYGYTF. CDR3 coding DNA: TGTGCCAGCAGTTTGCTAAAAAAGGGGGCGTCTAACTATGGCTACACCTTC.

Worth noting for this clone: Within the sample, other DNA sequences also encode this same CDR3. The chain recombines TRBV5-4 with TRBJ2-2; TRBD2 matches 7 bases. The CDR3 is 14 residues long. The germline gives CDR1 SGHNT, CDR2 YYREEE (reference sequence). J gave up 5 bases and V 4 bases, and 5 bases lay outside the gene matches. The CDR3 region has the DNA TGTGCCAGCAGCCCGGGACTATCAACCGGGGAGCTGTTTTTT. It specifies CASSPGLSTGELFF. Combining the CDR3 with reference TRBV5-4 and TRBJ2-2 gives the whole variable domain ETGVTQSPTHLIKTRGQQVTLRCSSQSGHNTVSWYQQALGQGPQFIFQYYREEENGRGNFPPRFSGLQFPNYSSELNVNALELDDSALYLCASSPGLSTGELFFGEGSRLTVL.

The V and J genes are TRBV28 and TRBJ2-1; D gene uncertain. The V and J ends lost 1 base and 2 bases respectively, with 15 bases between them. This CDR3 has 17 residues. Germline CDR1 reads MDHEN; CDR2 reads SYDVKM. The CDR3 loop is CASSLSPKETPYNEQFF. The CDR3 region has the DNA TGTGCCAGCAGTTTATCCCCAAAGGAGACGCCCTACAATGAGCAGTTCTTC.

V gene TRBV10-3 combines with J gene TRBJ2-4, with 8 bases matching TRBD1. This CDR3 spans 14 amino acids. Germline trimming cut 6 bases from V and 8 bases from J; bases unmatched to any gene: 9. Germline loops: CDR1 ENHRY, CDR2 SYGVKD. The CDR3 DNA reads TGTGCCATCAGCAGGACAGGGTTTGGAGACATTCAGTACTTC. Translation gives CAISRTGFGDIQYF.

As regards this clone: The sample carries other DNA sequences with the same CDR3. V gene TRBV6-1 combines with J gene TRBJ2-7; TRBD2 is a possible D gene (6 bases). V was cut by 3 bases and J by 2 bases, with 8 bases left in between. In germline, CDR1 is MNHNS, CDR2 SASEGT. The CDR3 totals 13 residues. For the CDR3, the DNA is TGTGCCAGCAGTGAGGAGGGGACCTACGAGCAGTACTTC. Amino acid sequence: CASSEEGTYEQYF.

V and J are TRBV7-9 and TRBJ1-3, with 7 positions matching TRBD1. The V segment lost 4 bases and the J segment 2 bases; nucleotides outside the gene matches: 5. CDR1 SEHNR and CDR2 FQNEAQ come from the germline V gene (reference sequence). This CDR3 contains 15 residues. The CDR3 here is CASSWGRGAGNTIYF. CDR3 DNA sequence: TGTGCCAGCAGCTGGGGCAGGGGGGCTGGAAACACCATATATTTT.

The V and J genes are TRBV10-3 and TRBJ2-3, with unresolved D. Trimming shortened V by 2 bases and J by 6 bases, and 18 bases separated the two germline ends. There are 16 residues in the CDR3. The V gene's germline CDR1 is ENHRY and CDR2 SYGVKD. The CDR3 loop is CAISEVEPLVADTQYF. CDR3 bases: TGTGCCATCAGTGAGGTCGAGCCACTGGTTGCGGATACGCAGTATTTT.

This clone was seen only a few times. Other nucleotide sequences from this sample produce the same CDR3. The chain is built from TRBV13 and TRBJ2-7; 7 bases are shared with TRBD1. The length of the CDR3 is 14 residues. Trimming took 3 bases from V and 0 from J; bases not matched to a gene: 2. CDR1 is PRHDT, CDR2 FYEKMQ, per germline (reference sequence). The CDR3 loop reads CASSLGDSSYEQYF. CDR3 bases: TGTGCCAGCAGCTTGGGGGACAGCTCCTACGAGCAGTACTTC.

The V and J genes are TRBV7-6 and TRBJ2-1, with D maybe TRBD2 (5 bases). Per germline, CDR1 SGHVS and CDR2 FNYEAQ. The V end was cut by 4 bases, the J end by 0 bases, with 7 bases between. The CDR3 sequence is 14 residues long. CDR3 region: CASSWGDSYNEQFF. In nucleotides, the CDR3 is TGTGCCAGCAGCTGGGGAGACTCCTACAATGAGCAGTTCTTC. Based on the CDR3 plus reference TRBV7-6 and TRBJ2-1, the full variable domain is GAGVSQSPRYKVTKRGQDVALRCDPISGHVSLYWYRQALGQGPEFLTYFNYEAQQDKSGLPNDRFSAERPEGSISTLTIQRTEQRDSAMYRCASSWGDSYNEQFFGPGTRLTVL.